The rows below give T cell receptor beta chains drawn from one sample of a study of T cells after posttransplantation cyclophosphamide. This table comes from immunoSEQ multiplex PCR, and its TCRdb copy is limited to in-frame clones, with some not included. The sample gives under 15,000 clones, about 85% of which show up once; around 0.8% is in the top ten. Sequencing input: memory CD4+ T cells sorted from PBMCs. The source is a man aged 45-60 years in good health, CMV-negative, and a related stem cell transplant donor. CDR3s include the opening cysteine and the closing phenylalanine or tryptophan. D genes are given only for firm matches. Clone size is given for some rows only: seen once, a few or many times, or a class if the clone is expanded.

v_gene	j_gene	d_gene	abundance	CDR3nt	CDR3aa
TRBV5-4	TRBJ2-3	TRBD2	-	TGTGCCAGCAGCTCAAGTCCTAGCGGGGGGGCTTCGGATACGCAGTATTTT	CASSSSPSGGASDTQYF
TRBV7-9	TRBJ2-5	-	-	TGTGCCAGCAGCTTAGGGGCCTCAAGGGAGGAGACCCAGTACTTC	CASSLGASREETQYF
TRBV11-2	TRBJ1-1	-	few	TGTGCCAGCAGCTTAGGAAGCGCAAACACTGAAGCTTTCTTT	CASSLGSANTEAFF
TRBV6-6	TRBJ1-5	TRBD1	-	TGTGCCAGCAGTTACGCCCAGGGGGATCAGCCCCAGCATTTT	CASSYAQGDQPQHF
TRBV4-1	TRBJ1-1	-	-	TGCGCCAGCAGCCATCCGGGGGGGAACACTGAAGCTTTCTTT	CASSHPGGNTEAFF
TRBV9	TRBJ2-1	TRBD1	once	TGTGCCAGCAGCCTTAGTGGGACAGGGATCAATGAGCAGTTCTTC	CASSLSGTGINEQFF
TRBV5-1	TRBJ2-5	TRBD2	-	TGCGCCAGCAGCCCCGGACTAGCGGGGGAGACCCAGTACTTC	CASSPGLAGETQYF
TRBV18	TRBJ1-6	TRBD1	-	TGTGCCAGCTCACAATCCCCGGGACAGGTGACTAATTCCCCCCTCCACTTT	CASSQSPGQVTNSPLHF
TRBV7-3	TRBJ2-2	-	-	TGTGCCAGCAGCTCTACGGCTCCAGGGCTCACCGGGGAGCTGTTTTTT	CASSSTAPGLTGELFF
TRBV19	TRBJ1-1	-	-	TGTGCCAGTAATCGACAAAAGAACACTGAAGCTTTCTTT	CASNRQKNTEAFF
TRBV7-9	TRBJ2-7	-	-	TGTGCCAGCAGCACGACTTACGAGCAGTACTTC	CASSTTYEQYF
TRBV4-1	TRBJ2-1	-	-	TGCGCCAGCAGCCAAGTAAACAATGAGCAGTTCTTC	CASSQVNNEQFF
TRBV7-9	TRBJ2-1	-	few	TGTGCCAGCAAAACAGGGTTGATGAACAATGAGCAGTTCTTC	CASKTGLMNNEQFF
TRBV6-1	TRBJ2-2	-	-	TGTGCCAGCTTCTCAGAAAACACCGGGGAGCTGTTTTTT	CASFSENTGELFF
TRBV6-1	TRBJ2-3	-	-	TGTGCCAGCGGTCGGGGGAATCTCCTTACAGATACGCAGTATTTT	CASGRGNLLTDTQYF
TRBV9	TRBJ2-7	-	-	TGTGCCAGCAGTCGAGGGGGAATCGGATCCTACGAGCAGTACTTC	CASSRGGIGSYEQYF
TRBV15	TRBJ2-7	TRBD1	-	TGTGCCACCAGCGAGGACAGGGGGTTGGGCGAGCAGTACTTC	CATSEDRGLGEQYF
TRBV10-3	TRBJ2-2	TRBD1	-	TGTGCCATCAGTGAGGACAGGGACACCGGGGAGCTGTTTTTT	CAISEDRDTGELFF
TRBV27	TRBJ1-1	TRBD1	-	TGTGCCAGCAGTTTAAGGGACAGTAACACTGAAGCTTTCTTT	CASSLRDSNTEAFF
TRBV15	TRBJ1-6	TRBD1	-	TGTGCCACCAGCAGGGCGGGACAGGGCCTGAGCTCCTATAATTCCCCCCTCCACTTT	CATSRAGQGLSSYNSPLHF
TRBV7-8	TRBJ1-5	-	-	TGTGCCAGCAGCTTAAGGGCCCCAATGGAGGATCAGCCCCAGCATTTT	CASSLRAPMEDQPQHF
TRBV28	TRBJ2-5	TRBD1	-	TGTGCCAGCATTGGAGACAGGGGTCAACAAGAGACCCAGTACTTC	CASIGDRGQQETQYF
TRBV29-1	TRBJ1-1	-	-	TGCAGCGTGGGGGAGGGGGGCAGGATTGAAGCTTTCTTT	CSVGEGGRIEAFF
TRBV27	TRBJ2-7	-	-	TGTGCCAGCAGTTTATCATCTGGAGCACGGCTGTACTTC	CASSLSSGARLYF
TRBV7-9	TRBJ2-2	TRBD2	-	TGTGCCAGCAGCCTCCGAGCTAGCGGGAACACCGGGGAGCTGTTTTTT	CASSLRASGNTGELFF
TRBV5-4	TRBJ2-7	-	-	TGTGCCAGCAGCTTGGGTAGTTTGGACGAGCAGTACTTC	CASSLGSLDEQYF
TRBV6-6	TRBJ1-2	TRBD1	-	TGTGCCAGCAGGTGGGACAGGGAGGGATATGGCTACACCTTC	CASRWDREGYGYTF
TRBV29-1	TRBJ1-3	-	-	TGCAGTGGGGGGGCTGGAAACACCATATATTTT	CSGGAGNTIYF
TRBV2	TRBJ2-7	TRBD1	-	TGTGCCAGCAGCCTACAGGGGCTGAGCGACGAGCAGTACTTC	CASSLQGLSDEQYF
TRBV14	TRBJ2-5	-	-	TGTGCCAGCAGCCAAGAAAGCGGACTATCAAGTGAGACCCAGTACTTC	CASSQESGLSSETQYF
TRBV10-1	TRBJ2-3	-	-	TGCGCCAGCAGTGACTACCGGGGTGTAGATACGCAGTATTTT	CASSDYRGVDTQYF
TRBV5-1	TRBJ1-5	-	-	TGCGCCAGCAGCCGACGGGGGGGCAATCAGCCCCAGCATTTT	CASSRRGGNQPQHF
TRBV7-3	TRBJ2-7	-	-	TGTGCCAGCAGCCGGACTCCCTACGAGCAGTACTTC	CASSRTPYEQYF
TRBV7-3	TRBJ1-6	TRBD1	-	TGTGCCAGCAGCGCACGACAGGGAAATTCACCCCTCCACTTT	CASSARQGNSPLHF
TRBV4-3	TRBJ1-2	TRBD1	once	TGCGCCAGCAGCCTAAACAGGGGGCTACACTATGGCTACACCTTC	CASSLNRGLHYGYTF
TRBV2	TRBJ1-2	-	-	TGTGCCAGCAGTGAAGTTCCCGTCGGGGGCTACACCTTC	CASSEVPVGGYTF
TRBV7-3	TRBJ2-6	-	-	TGTGCCAGCAGTTTCTATGGGGCCAACGTCCTGACTTTC	CASSFYGANVLTF
TRBV27	TRBJ1-2	TRBD1	-	TGTGCCAGCAAGAAGGGGACAGGGCTTATCTATGGCTACACCTTC	CASKKGTGLIYGYTF
TRBV18	TRBJ2-3	-	-	TGTGCCAGCTCACCGTTACAGGACACAGATACGCAGTATTTT	CASSPLQDTDTQYF
TRBV27	TRBJ1-5	-	-	TGTGCCAGCAGCTTGGACAGTGCGGGTAATCAGCCCCAGCATTTT	CASSLDSAGNQPQHF
TRBV4-2	TRBJ1-2	-	-	TGTGCCAGCAGCCAAGAAACTTTTGGTGGCTACACCTTC	CASSQETFGGYTF
TRBV6-1	TRBJ1-1	TRBD1	-	TGTGCCAGCAGTGAGGGACAGGGAATGAACACTGAAGCTTTCTTT	CASSEGQGMNTEAFF
TRBV7-3	TRBJ1-1	TRBD1	-	TGTGCCAGCAGCTTATTCGGACAGGGCGGCACTGAAGCTTTCTTT	CASSLFGQGGTEAFF
TRBV10-3	TRBJ2-5	-	-	TGTGCCATCAGTGGGGGGACTCCTCTTGAGGAGACCCAGTACTTC	CAISGGTPLEETQYF
TRBV19	TRBJ2-3	TRBD1	-	TGTGCCAGTAGGGGGATAAACAGGGGGCGAGATACGCAGTATTTT	CASRGINRGRDTQYF
TRBV10-3	TRBJ2-5	TRBD2	-	TGTGCCATCAGTAAAGAAGCTGGGTGGACTAGCGGGAGGCGCGGAGGGGAGACCCAGTACTTC	CAISKEAGWTSGRRGGETQYF
TRBV11-2	TRBJ2-3	-	-	TGTGCCAGCAGGGGATTACAGGGAGCAGATACGCAGTATTTT	CASRGLQGADTQYF
TRBV5-4	TRBJ1-2	TRBD1	-	TGTGCCAGCAGCCCGAGTAATCCGGGACAGGTCCCCTATGGCTACACCTTC	CASSPSNPGQVPYGYTF
TRBV5-6	TRBJ2-5	-	-	TGTGCCAGCACCCAGCTAAGTTTTACACTAGGAGAGACCCAGTACTTC	CASTQLSFTLGETQYF
TRBV27	TRBJ1-6	-	-	TGTGCCAGCAGTTTGGGAGGAGCAAATTCACCCCTCCACTTT	CASSLGGANSPLHF